One sample yielded the 29 T cell receptor beta chains listed below, sequenced in a study of identifying expanded T cells in peripheral blood. Produced via immunoSEQ multiplex PCR; TCRdb's table is partial and in-frame only. The sample comprises more than 85,000 clones, approximately 90% of which are singletons, and about 8.6% rests with the top ten. Sequences were obtained from blood. The receptor set was obtained from a person aged 18 to 69 in good health.

The rearrangement uses TRBV28 and TRBJ2-4, with D possibly TRBD2 on 6 matching bases. There are 14 residues in the CDR3. The V end lost 7 bases, the J end lost 0 bases, and 10 bases lay between the germline ends. Germline CDR1 is MDHEN and CDR2 is SYDVKM. The CDR3 region is CASISGLAKNIQYF. Here the CDR3 DNA reads TGTGCCAGCATCAGCGGGTTAGCCAAAAACATTCAGTACTTC.

This chain connects TRBV5-1 to TRBJ2-2, with D possibly being TRBD2 (6 bases). The V end was cut by 6 bases, the J end by 4 bases, with 19 bases between. The germline CDR1 and CDR2 sequences are SGHRS and YFSETQ. The CDR3 sequence is 16 residues long. The CDR3: CASTPDGGGVTGELFF. CDR3 DNA: TGCGCCAGCACCCCCGATGGTGGAGGGGTCACCGGGGAGCTGTTTTTT. Together with reference TRBV5-1 and TRBJ2-2, the CDR3 gives the full variable domain: KAGVTQTPRYLIKTRGQQVTLSCSPISGHRSVSWYQQTPGQGLQFLFEYFSETQRNKGNFPGRFSGRQFSNSRSEMNVSTLELGDSALYLCASTPDGGGVTGELFFGEGSRLTVL.

CDR3 nucleotides: TGTGCCAGCGAGATGACCAAAAACATTCAGTACTTC. It is translated as CASEMTKNIQYF. V usage is TRBV7-2 and J usage is TRBJ2-4; no reliable D call. CDR1 and CDR2 (germline): SGHTA, FQGNSA. The CDR3 loop spans 12 amino acids. V was pared by 8 bases and J by 2 bases, with 7 bases between.

This chain links TRBV6-4 with TRBJ1-2; the D gene is possibly TRBD1 (6 bases). The germline V gene has CDR1 MRHNA and CDR2 SNTAGT. Between the trimmed V and J ends, which lost 7 bases and 8 bases, there was a span of 17 bases. The CDR3 covers 13 residues. CDR3 in DNA: TGTGCCAGCAATCCAGGGGAGGGCAACGGCTACACCTTC. Encoded protein: CASNPGEGNGYTF.

The rearrangement uses TRBV10-1 and TRBJ1-2; D gene ambiguous. The germline V gene encodes CDR1 WNHNN and CDR2 SYGVQD (reference sequence). There are 13 residues in the CDR3. Trimming pared 6 bases from V and 8 bases from J, leaving 16 bases between. In DNA, the CDR3 is TGCGCCAGCAGCGCGGGTCATGGCGGGGGCTACACCTTC. It translates to CASSAGHGGGYTF.

A few counts support this clone. The gene calls are TRBV30 and TRBJ1-6; 9 nucleotides match TRBD1. The CDR3 spans 13 residues. Per germline, CDR1 GTSNPN and CDR2 SVGIG (reference sequence). Trimming at V came to 3 bases and at J to 8 bases, leaving 2 bases not matched to a gene. The CDR3, as DNA: TGTGCCTGGAGGGGACAGGGTTATTCACCCCTCCACTTT. Its protein product is CAWRGQGYSPLHF.

The gene calls are TRBV19 and TRBJ1-2; 8 bases are shared with TRBD1. Germline trimming cut 2 bases from V and 3 bases from J; bases unmatched to any gene: 5. Germline V gene data show CDR1 as LNHDA and CDR2 as SQIVND (reference sequence). This CDR3 comprises 15 residues. This CDR3 is CASSIYAGGDYGYTF. As DNA, the CDR3 is TGTGCCAGTAGTATATACGCAGGGGGCGACTATGGCTACACCTTC.

The rearrangement uses TRBV2 and TRBJ1-2, with TRBD1 as a possible D gene (5 bases). Deletions cut 6 bases from V and 6 bases from J, with 11 bases between. Germline V lookup: CDR1 SNHLY, CDR2 FYNNEI. CDR3 length equals 12 residues. The CDR3 here is CASRPGLHGYTF. DNA of the CDR3: TGTGCCAGCAGGCCGGGACTACATGGCTACACCTTC. Filled out from reference TRBV2 and TRBJ1-2, the complete variable domain reads EPEVTQTPSHQVTQMGQEVILRCVPISNHLYFYWYRQILGQKVEFLVSFYNNEISEKSEIFDDQFSVERPDGSNFTLKIRSTKLEDSAMYFCASRPGLHGYTFGSGTRLTVV.

V usage is TRBV6-5 and J usage is TRBJ2-5, with D uncertain. Trimming stripped 0 bases from V and 5 bases from J, with 10 bases between. Germline assignment: CDR1 MNHEY and CDR2 SVGAGI. This CDR3 is built from 14 residues. The CDR3 region has the DNA TGTGCCAGCAGTTACTCGTTAAGAGGCGAGACCCAGTACTTC. This encodes CASSYSLRGETQYF.

CDR3 DNA: TGTGCCAGTAGTATCAAGGGCTCCTCTGGAAACACCATATATTTT. Translating it yields CASSIKGSSGNTIYF. The gene calls are TRBV19 and TRBJ1-3; no definite D call. V was clipped by 3 bases and J by 0 bases, with 9 bases between them. CDR3 size: 15 residues. Germline lookup yields CDR1 LNHDA and CDR2 SQIVND (reference sequence). The full variable domain, with the rest looked up from reference TRBV19 and TRBJ1-3, is DGGITQSPKYLFRKEGQNVTLSCEQNLNHDAMYWYRQDPGQGLRLIYYSQIVNDFQKGDIAEGYSVSREKKESFPLTVTSAQKNPTAFYLCASSIKGSSGNTIYFGEGSWLTVV.

The CDR3 loop reads CASRRTGGVAEAFF. CDR3 DNA: TGTGCCAGCAGACGGACAGGGGGCGTCGCTGAAGCTTTCTTT. This sequence joins TRBV7-2 and TRBJ1-1, with TRBD1 matching over 11 bases. The V and J ends lost 6 bases and 6 bases, in that order; junction bases with no gene match: 6. Looked up from germline, CDR1 is SGHTA and CDR2 is FQGNSA. The CDR3 is made up of 14 amino acids.

J is TRBJ1-4 and V is TRBV28; maybe TRBD1 (5 bases). Germline V gene data show CDR1 as MDHEN and CDR2 as SYDVKM. The CDR3 runs to 16 residues. V was clipped by 2 bases and J by 8 bases, with 18 bases between them. In DNA form, the CDR3 reads TGTGCCAGCAGTTTAGGTCTGGCAGGGAACGGGGAAAAACTGTTTTTT. It encodes CASSLGLAGNGEKLFF.

The chain links TRBV7-2 to TRBJ2-7; 9 nucleotides line up with TRBD1. Germline V gene sequence: CDR1 SGHTA, CDR2 FQGNSA. With 1 base clipped from V and 3 bases from J, the junction kept 4 bases outside the gene matches. This CDR3 contains 15 residues. The CDR3 region has the DNA TGTGCCAGCAGCTTAGACGGGACAGGGATCTACGAGCAGTACTTC. This codes for CASSLDGTGIYEQYF. Complete variable domain (other parts from reference TRBV7-2 and TRBJ2-7): GAGVSQSPSNKVTEKGKDVELRCDPISGHTALYWYRQSLGQGLEFLIYFQGNSAPDKSGLPSDRFSAERTGGSVSTLTIQRTQQEDSAVYLCASSLDGTGIYEQYFGPGTRLTVT.

V usage is TRBV5-1 and J usage is TRBJ2-7; 9 bases are shared with TRBD1. There are 14 residues in the CDR3. Trimming at V came to 5 bases and at J to 7 bases, leaving 10 bases not matched to a gene. Looked up from germline, CDR1 is SGHRS and CDR2 is YFSETQ. The CDR3 sequence: CASRLTGGSREQYF. CDR3 bases: TGCGCCAGCAGATTGACAGGGGGGAGTAGAGAGCAGTACTTC.

This clone was found once. The chain combines TRBV4-2 with TRBJ2-7, with D unresolved. The germline V and J ends were trimmed by 5 bases and 4 bases, with 6 bases remaining between them. Germline V lookup: CDR1 LGHNA, CDR2 YNFKEQ. The CDR3 contains 11 residues. The CDR3: CASSIAYEQYF. DNA for the CDR3: TGTGCCAGCAGCATCGCTTACGAGCAGTACTTC.

This chain links TRBV2 with TRBJ2-5; 11 bases are shared with TRBD1. Germline CDR1 SNHLY, CDR2 FYNNEI. This CDR3 is 14 amino acids long. Germline trimming cut 5 bases from V and 4 bases from J; bases unmatched to any gene: 3. CDR3 protein: CASSWDRGRETQYF. The DNA for the CDR3 is TGTGCCAGCAGTTGGGACAGGGGGAGAGAGACCCAGTACTTC.

The chain combines TRBV11-2 with TRBJ2-1; D is tentatively TRBD1 or TRBD2 (5 bases each). The CDR3 is made up of 14 amino acids. Between the trimmed V and J ends, which lost 7 bases and 7 bases, there was a span of 17 bases. Germline V CDR1 and CDR2: SGHAT, FQNNGV. The CDR3 region is CASKRGPEGNEQFF. The DNA for the CDR3 is TGTGCCAGCAAGAGGGGACCTGAGGGTAATGAGCAGTTCTTC.

The chain links TRBV28 to TRBJ2-4, with 7 bases fitting TRBD1. Germline assignment: CDR1 MDHEN and CDR2 SYDVKM. V shed 6 bases, J shed 6 bases, and the junction held 14 bases outside the gene matches. CDR3 length: 16 amino acids. In DNA form, the CDR3 reads TGTGCCAGCAGCTCCTCCGGGACAGTTGTACCAAACATTCAGTACTTC. Its protein is CASSSSGTVVPNIQYF.

A few counts support this clone. The chain recombines TRBV18 with TRBJ1-5, with a possible D match to TRBD1 (5 bases). The CDR3 runs 15 residues. CDR1 is KGHSH and CDR2 is LQKENI in the germline V gene. V was clipped by 0 bases and J by 6 bases, with 12 bases between them. The CDR3 sequence: CASSPPGRVGQPQHF. DNA for the CDR3: TGTGCCAGCTCACCACCGGGCAGGGTGGGTCAGCCCCAGCATTTT.

The CDR3 coding sequence is TGTGCCAGCAGCTTATCCTGGGGCACTGAAGCTTTCTTT. This codes for CASSLSWGTEAFF. This chain joins TRBV7-8 and TRBJ1-1; D call uncertain. The length of the CDR3 is 13 residues. Germline CDR1 and CDR2: SGHVS and FQNEAQ. With 2 bases removed from V and 4 bases from J, the gap between germline ends came to 8 bases.

This chain links TRBV7-2 with TRBJ2-1, with D hard to call. Trimming cost V 1 base and J 2 bases, with 6 bases left between them. This CDR3 has 14 residues. CDR1 and CDR2 (germline): SGHTA, FQGNSA. The CDR3 sequence: CASSLEVAYNEQFF. The CDR3 DNA reads as TGTGCCAGCAGCTTAGAAGTAGCCTACAATGAGCAGTTCTTC.

The chain couples TRBV6-6 to TRBJ2-7; 10 nucleotides agree with TRBD1. The CDR3 runs 14 residues. Germline CDR1 is MNHNY and CDR2 is SVGAGI (reference sequence). V lost 2 bases and J lost 4; bases outside the gene matches: 2. The CDR3 nucleotides are TGTGCCAGCAGTTACGGGACAGGGGCTTACGAGCAGTACTTC. It encodes CASSYGTGAYEQYF.

This clone is medium-sized by share. This chain uses TRBV18 with TRBJ2-3, with D uncertain. This CDR3 comprises 15 residues. Trimming stripped 3 bases from V and 2 bases from J, with 12 bases between. The germline V gene has CDR1 KGHSH and CDR2 LQKENI. The DNA for the CDR3 is TGTGCCAGCTCACCTTTGGGCATCTTCACAGATACGCAGTATTTT. This translates into CASSPLGIFTDTQYF.

This chain connects TRBV4-2 to TRBJ2-6; D is undetermined. This CDR3 has 17 amino acids. Per germline, CDR1 LGHNA and CDR2 YNFKEQ. With 0 bases removed from V and 0 bases from J, the gap between germline ends came to 9 bases. CDR3 amino acids: CASSQELAYSGANVLTF. The CDR3 DNA reads as TGTGCCAGCAGCCAAGAGTTGGCGTACTCTGGGGCCAACGTCCTGACTTTC.

The rearrangement joins TRBV29-1 to TRBJ2-5; a weak D match, TRBD1 (6 bases). This CDR3 is built from 15 residues. Per the germline V gene, CDR1 is SQVTM and CDR2 is ANQGSEA. Trimming took 7 bases from V and 0 from J, leaving 18 bases between them. CDR3: CSAETGKLYQETQYF. CDR3 nucleotides: TGCAGCGCCGAAACAGGGAAACTATACCAAGAGACCCAGTACTTC.

This chain connects TRBV15 to TRBJ1-2, with D unresolved. The length of the CDR3 is 14 residues. Trimming shortened V by 0 bases and J by 5 bases, and 10 bases separated the two germline ends. CDR1 LNHNV and CDR2 YYDKDF come from the germline V gene (reference sequence). The CDR3 region is CATSREGNRYGYTF. CDR3 in DNA: TGTGCCACCAGCAGAGAAGGGAATCGATATGGCTACACCTTC.

This sequence joins TRBV19 and TRBJ1-4; D uncertain. V lost 8 bases to trimming and J lost 0 bases, with 13 bases between them. CDR1 LNHDA and CDR2 SQIVND come from the germline V gene (reference sequence). The CDR3 covers 15 residues. CDR3 loop: CASYSPFTTNEKLFF. The CDR3, as DNA: TGTGCCAGTTACAGCCCCTTCACAACTAATGAAAAACTGTTTTTT.

The chain has TRBV19 and TRBJ1-2; D call uncertain. The V gene's germline CDR1 is LNHDA and CDR2 SQIVND (reference sequence). This CDR3 contains 12 residues. The ends were cut back, 5 bases at V and 9 bases at J, with 13 bases in the middle. This chain's CDR3 is CASSLRSGSYTF. Here the CDR3 DNA reads TGTGCCAGTAGTTTACGCTCCGGGAGCTACACCTTC.

V and J are TRBV6-1 and TRBJ2-1; tentative D call: TRBD1 (5 bases). In germline, CDR1 is MNHNS, CDR2 SASEGT. There are 12 residues in the CDR3. V lost 3 bases and J lost 11, with 11 bases in between. CDR3 in amino acids: CASSDPREKQFF. For the CDR3, the DNA is TGTGCCAGCAGTGATCCCAGGGAAAAGCAGTTCTTC.